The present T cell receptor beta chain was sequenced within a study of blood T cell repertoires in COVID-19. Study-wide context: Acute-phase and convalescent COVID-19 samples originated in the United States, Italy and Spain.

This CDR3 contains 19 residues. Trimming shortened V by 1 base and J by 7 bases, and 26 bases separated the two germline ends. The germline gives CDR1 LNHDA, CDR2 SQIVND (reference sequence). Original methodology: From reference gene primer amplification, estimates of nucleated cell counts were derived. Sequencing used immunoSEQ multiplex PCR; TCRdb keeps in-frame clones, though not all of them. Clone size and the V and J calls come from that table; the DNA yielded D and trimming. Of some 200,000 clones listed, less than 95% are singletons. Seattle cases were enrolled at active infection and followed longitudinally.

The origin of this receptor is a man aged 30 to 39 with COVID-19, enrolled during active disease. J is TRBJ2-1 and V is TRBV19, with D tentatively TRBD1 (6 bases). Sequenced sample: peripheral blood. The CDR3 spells CASSIALSRQGQTWNEQFF. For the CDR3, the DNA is TGTGCCAGTAGTATAGCCCTCTCCCGGCAGGGACAAACTTGGAATGAGCAGTTCTTC.